This T cell receptor beta chain originates from a study of blood T cell repertoires in COVID-19 (dated by TCRdb to 2019 to 2021). General notes on the study: Collaborator samples came from the United States, Italy and Spain and covered acute and convalescent phases of COVID-19. Subjects who had been exposed to COVID-19, were actively infected with it, or had recovered from it provided the deeply sampled blood TCRbeta repertoires that made up the dataset. A de-identified subject ID, COVID-19 status, age in years and sex were almost always included in the sample metadata. The repertoires were released in a freely available public database intended as a resource for research on the immune response to SARS-CoV-2. The prospective study material was composed of cDNA or gDNA derived from T cells, B-cell-depleted T cells, or PBMCs. Where available, HLA class I and class II types were taken from metadata supplied by the sample provider and were not determined by assay-based typing. The samples were drawn from two sources: the first 160 participants of the ongoing ImmuneRACE study, and 950 to 1,500 subjects contributed by 6 global collaborators.

TCRbeta CDR3 regions were amplified from genomic DNA using the immunoSEQ Assay, a bias-controlled multiplex PCR. Turning to the authors' computational methods: The number of nucleated cells in each sample was estimated by amplification of reference gene primers within the assay. To quantify the absolute abundance of each unique TCRbeta CDR3 rearrangement, sequence reads were collapsed and filtered. For each sample, productive Simpson clonality was calculated by taking the square root of Simpson's diversity index across productive rearrangements. Here the immuneACCESS table is served through TCRdb, limited to in-frame sequences with V and J called. Missing clones are a known gap in these copies; in checked studies unresolved V genes cover under half, and the rest lacks a known reason. V and J calls and clone size are copied from that table; D and trimming were computed from the DNA. The sample table lists fewer than 350,000 clones, 90% of them with a count of one. 1.7% of the sample lies in the top ten.

Overall study outcomes, separate from this receptor: The quantity of clinical and demographic metadata differed by source and by participant and was supplied without curation.

Participants in the prospective study were enrolled through a virtual design, were aged about 18 to 89 years, and lived in roughly 24 United States geographic areas. To assign participants to cohorts, the prospective study relied on clinical history that participants themselves reported in a screening survey and a study questionnaire. Each participant in the prospective study had whole blood, serum and a nasopharyngeal or oropharyngeal swab collected by mobile phlebotomists. Over a roughly 2-month period, participants in the prospective study had the option of providing additional blood draws and questionnaires. Before DNA extraction, blood samples from the prospective study were shipped at room temperature or frozen. This clone was counted at least ten times. The antigen it recognizes is unknown. Per-nucleotide qualities are absent, and no much larger clonotype sits a single base away. Sequencing was done on a sample of PBMCs or T cells enriched from blood (not recorded which). The clonotype comes from a woman under 30 with acute COVID-19.

The DNA reads as follows: TGTGCCAGCAGCCAAGCGCGGGAGAGGAGTGTAGAGACCCAGTACTTC. Its protein reads: CASSQARERSVETQYF. The sequence is built from TRBV4-2 and TRBJ2-5, with 7 bases matching TRBD2. Looking up the germline V gene yields CDR1 LGHNA and CDR2 YNFKEQ. Trimming takes 1 base off V and 4 bases off J; junction bases not matched to a gene: 9. The CDR3 starts with the cysteine, ends with the phenylalanine, and has 16 residues. CDR3 DNA only is kept here, 48 bases in frame from base 1.